The 12 T cell receptor beta chains given below trace back to one sample, sequenced in a study of cytomegalovirus exposure and HLA in healthy donors. In the PCR, 60 Vbeta and 13 Jbeta primers were used. TCRdb keeps only in-frame clones here, not all; method: immunoSEQ multiplex PCR. The table has about 160,000 clones, around 76% seen once. The sample comprised PBMCs. Receptors were obtained from a man aged 40-49 years in good health and CMV-seropositive.

The rearrangement joins TRBV6-5 to TRBJ2-5, with D perhaps matching TRBD1 (6 bases). Near its end, the DNA agrees better with TRBJ2-7, so the J call may be wrong. Germline V lookup: CDR1 MNHEY, CDR2 SVGAGI. The CDR3 loop spans 13 amino acids. CDR3 nucleotides: TGTGCCAGCTGGGGGCGGGTCGCCTACGAGCAGTACTTC. Encoded protein: CASWGRVAYEQYF.

This rearrangement joins TRBV5-6 to TRBJ2-7; weak D call: TRBD1 (5 bases). CDR1 is SGHDT and CDR2 is YYEEEE in the germline V gene. The V and J ends lost 3 bases and 4 bases respectively, with 14 bases between them. The CDR3 runs to 14 residues. For the CDR3, the DNA is TGTGCCAGCAGCTCCGGGCCGACAGCATACGAGCAGTACTTC. Translating it yields CASSSGPTAYEQYF.

The chain links TRBV13 to TRBJ1-1; no clear D gene. CDR3 size: 15 residues. Trimming stripped 5 bases from V and 6 bases from J, with 19 bases between. The germline CDR1 and CDR2 sequences are PRHDT and FYEKMQ (reference sequence). CDR3 nucleotides: TGTGCCAGCAGCGGTACGGGAGCCGGGAGGCCTGAAGCTTTCTTT. Protein sequence: CASSGTGAGRPEAFF.

This chain joins TRBV19 and TRBJ2-2; 12 nucleotides agree with TRBD2. The CDR3 totals 16 residues. Trimming removed 3 bases from V and 4 bases from J; junction bases left unmatched: 3. The V gene's germline CDR1 is LNHDA and CDR2 SQIVND (reference sequence). The CDR3 loop reads CASSILAGGGTGELFF. The CDR3 DNA reads TGTGCCAGTAGTATCCTAGCGGGGGGGGGCACCGGGGAGCTGTTTTTT.

This clone was found a few times. The chain recombines TRBV5-4 with TRBJ1-5, with D unresolved. Trimming took 2 bases from V and 4 from J, leaving 13 bases between them. Germline assignment: CDR1 SGHNT and CDR2 YYREEE (reference sequence). The CDR3 runs to 15 residues. In DNA form, the CDR3 reads TGTGCCAGCAGCTTTGGAGGCGGGCAAAATCAGCCCCAGCATTTT. Its protein is CASSFGGGQNQPQHF.

The CDR3 region is CASSTGTAVRAFF. The CDR3 DNA follows: TGTGCCAGCAGTACCGGGACAGCCGTGAGGGCTTTCTTT. This rearrangement joins TRBV6-5 to TRBJ1-1, with 7 bases lining up with TRBD1. V trimming: 5 bases; J trimming: 11 bases; junction bases outside the gene matches: 11. Germline V lookup: CDR1 MNHEY, CDR2 SVGAGI. CDR3 length: 13 residues.

The chain uses TRBV7-2 and TRBJ2-7; 7 positions match TRBD2. The CDR3 is 14 residues long. Germline assignment: CDR1 SGHTA and CDR2 FQGNSA. Trimming at V came to 4 bases and at J to 4 bases, leaving 7 bases not matched to a gene. Here the CDR3 DNA reads TGTGCCAGCAGCTCGCCGGCCGGGGGGTACGAGCAGTACTTC. Protein: CASSSPAGGYEQYF. The entire variable domain, with the rest obtained from reference TRBV7-2 and TRBJ2-7, is as follows: GAGVSQSPSNKVTEKGKDVELRCDPISGHTALYWYRQSLGQGLEFLIYFQGNSAPDKSGLPSDRFSAERTGGSVSTLTIQRTQQEDSAVYLCASSSPAGGYEQYFGPGTRLTVT.

The chain recombines TRBV5-1 with TRBJ1-2; D unclear. Trimming left V 5 bases short and J 7 bases short, with 9 bases between. The length of the CDR3 is 11 residues. Germline V gene data show CDR1 as SGHRS and CDR2 as YFSETQ. This CDR3 reads CASRDSGGYTF. The CDR3 DNA sequence: TGCGCCAGCAGGGATTCGGGTGGCTACACCTTC.

As concerns this clone: The sample has other DNA sequences that encode this CDR3 too. This sequence joins TRBV25-1 and TRBJ1-2; D may be TRBD1 (5 bases). CDR3 size: 16 residues. Germline CDR1 reads MGHDK; CDR2 reads SYGVNS. The V gene lost 0 bases and the J gene lost 2 bases, with 13 bases spanning the gap. The CDR3 bases are TGTGCCAGCAGTGAATATGGTGCAGGGCTGAACTATGGCTACACCTTC. It yields the protein CASSEYGAGLNYGYTF.

The chain links TRBV5-1 to TRBJ1-2; perhaps TRBD1 as D (5 bases). V was shortened by 4 bases and J by 7 bases, with 17 bases between the two germline ends. CDR3 length: 14 amino acids. The germline V gene encodes CDR1 SGHRS and CDR2 YFSETQ. The DNA of the CDR3 is TGCGCCAGCAGCGGAACGGACAACAGTGTTGGCTACACCTTC. This codes for CASSGTDNSVGYTF.

The chain joins TRBV6-7 to TRBJ2-7; D might be TRBD1 (6 bases). TRBV6-7 qualifies as an ORF whose function is uncertain. V lost 5 bases and J lost 7, with 9 bases in between. The CDR3 is 11 amino acids. CDR3 in amino acids: CASSKQGEQYF. The CDR3 bases are TGTGCCAGCAGTAAACAGGGAGAGCAGTACTTC.

V and J are TRBV5-5 and TRBJ2-5, with D perhaps TRBD2 (6 bases). The V gene's germline CDR1 is SGHKS and CDR2 YYEKEE (reference sequence). The V end was cut by 7 bases, the J end by 5 bases, with 15 bases between. The CDR3 loop spans 13 amino acids. The CDR3 loop reads CASLEEGKETQYF. CDR3 coding DNA: TGTGCCAGCCTAGAGGAGGGGAAGGAGACCCAGTACTTC.